This entry lists 24 T cell receptor beta chains sequenced from one sample in a study of T cell repertoires in cytomegalovirus infection. MiXCR, applied by TCRdb to the reads, yields one record per CDR3 protein. The sample lists hundreds of thousands of distinct CDR3 sequences; roughly 33% were seen once. No antigen has been assigned to these receptors. The sequencing here drew on cultured CD8+ T cells from PBMCs, taken from culture after CMV antigen stimulation. Receptors were obtained from a human donor in good health (CMV status not recorded). Some clones in this sample may be carry-over from other donors' samples.

This clonotype has ten or more counts. The J gene is TRBJ2-2, the V gene TRBV7-6; D assignment may be TRBD1 or TRBD2 (5 bases each). Germline V gene lookup returns CDR1 SGHVS and CDR2 FNYEAQ. Trimming removed 5 bases from V and 11 bases from J, with 12 bases in between. CDR3 length: 12 residues. CDR3 DNA sequence: TGTGCCAGCAGCCTTGGGGACCGCGAGCTGTTTTTT. Amino acid sequence: CASSLGDRELFF.

The chain has TRBV18 and TRBJ2-7; 11 bases are a match to TRBD1. The V gene's germline CDR1 is KGHSH and CDR2 LQKENI. The CDR3 has 15 residues. Trimming at V came to 6 bases and at J to 0 bases, leaving 4 bases not matched to a gene. In nucleotides, the CDR3 is TGTGCCAGCTCGGGGACAGGGGGGAGCTCCTACGAGCAGTACGTC. This encodes CASSGTGGSSYEQYV.

The V and J genes are TRBV10-3 and TRBJ1-5; the D is unclear. V lost 0 bases, J lost 2 bases, and 11 bases lay in between. This CDR3 has 16 residues. Germline-derived CDR1 and CDR2 are ENHRY and SYGVKD. The DNA for the CDR3 is TGTGCCATCAGTGAGTCCCAGAGGGCCCGCAATCAGCCCCAGCATTTT. This translates into CAISESQRARNQPQHF.

The gene calls are TRBV7-9 and TRBJ2-6; D assignment may be TRBD1 or TRBD2 (5 bases each). Trimming left V 6 bases short and J 6 bases short, with 21 bases between. Germline CDR1 SEHNR, CDR2 FQNEAQ (reference sequence). The CDR3 is 17 amino acids. CDR3 region: CASRRTPGDLEANVLTF. In nucleotides, the CDR3 is TGTGCCAGCAGGCGGACCCCTGGGGACCTTGAGGCCAACGTCCTGACTTTC.

This clonotype was found many times. The chain links TRBV7-2 to TRBJ2-7, with D perhaps matching TRBD1 or TRBD2 (5 bases each). Trimming stripped 5 bases from V and 2 bases from J, with 13 bases between. CDR3 size: 14 residues. CDR1 and CDR2 from the germline V gene are SGHTA and FQGNSA. The CDR3, as DNA: TGTGCCAGCAGCCCCACCGAGGGGCCCTACGAGCAGTACGTC. This sequence encodes CASSPTEGPYEQYV.

CDR3: CATSDFGDQETQYF. In DNA, the CDR3 is TGTGCCACCAGTGATTTCGGGGACCAAGAGACCCAGTACTTC. The rearrangement joins TRBV24-1 to TRBJ2-5, with a weak D call TRBD2 (5 bases). Germline V gene data show CDR1 as KGHDR and CDR2 as SFDVKD. V shed 1 base and J shed 0 bases, with 5 bases lying between them. The CDR3 contains 14 residues.

This chain joins TRBV28 and TRBJ2-1, with D unclear. V lost 1 base, J lost 0 bases, and 13 bases lay in between. CDR1 MDHEN and CDR2 SYDVKM come from the germline V gene. CDR3 length: 17 amino acids. CDR3 DNA sequence: TGTGCCAGCAGTTTATATCCCCCCCCCTTCTCCTACAATGAGCAGTTCTTC. Residues: CASSLYPPPFSYNEQFF.

This chain uses TRBV5-6 with TRBJ1-6, with D hard to call. CDR3 length: 12 residues. V was trimmed by 3 bases and J by 14 bases, leaving 12 bases between them. The V gene's germline CDR1 is SGHDT and CDR2 YYEEEE. CDR3 protein: CASSSPSFTLHF. CDR3 DNA: TGTGCCAGCAGCTCACCGTCGTTCACCCTCCACTTT. The whole variable domain, remainder taken from reference TRBV5-6 and TRBJ1-6, is DAGVTQSPTHLIKTRGQQVTLRCSPKSGHDTVSWYQQALGQGPQFIFQYYEEEERQRGNFPDRFSGHQFPNYSSELNVNALLLGDSALYLCASSSPSFTLHFGNGTRLTVT.

V and J are TRBV6-2 or TRBV6-3 and TRBJ2-1; 9 nucleotides align to TRBD2. CDR3 size: 18 residues. Trimming took 2 bases from V and 1 from J; bases not matched to a gene: 9. The germline V gene has CDR1 MNHEY and CDR2 SVGEGT. The CDR3 DNA reads as TGTGCCAGCAGTTACGAAGGAGGTAGCGGGGGATCCTACAATGAGCAGTTCTTC. This translates into CASSYEGGSGGSYNEQFF.

The chain is built from TRBV4-1 and TRBJ2-7; no firm D call. The germline CDR1 and CDR2 sequences are MGHRA and YSYEKL. The CDR3 runs 14 residues. CDR3 residues: CAGSQGWGSYEQYV. CDR3 nucleotides: TGCGCCGGCAGCCAAGGTTGGGGCTCCTACGAGCAGTACGTC.

The chain links TRBV15 to TRBJ2-2; 9 bases are a match to TRBD2. Germline CDR1 and CDR2: LNHNV and YYDKDF (reference sequence). The CDR3 sequence is 13 residues long. The junction had 9 bases not matched to a gene; V was cut back by 6 bases and J by 13 bases. The CDR3 region has the DNA TGTGCCACCAGGAGCGGGGGGACCGGGTTGCTGTTTTTT. It codes for CATRSGGTGLLFF. The complete variable domain, with remaining parts taken from reference TRBV15 and TRBJ2-2, reads DAMVIQNPRYQVTQFGKPVTLSCSQTLNHNVMYWYQQKSSQAPKLLFHYYDKDFNNEADTPDNFQSRRPNTSFCFLDIRSPGLGDTAMYLCATRSGGTGLLFFGEGSRLTVL.

This rearrangement joins TRBV11-2 to TRBJ2-7; 10 bases line up with TRBD2. Germline CDR1 is SGHAT and CDR2 is FQNNGV. This CDR3 is built from 15 residues. The CDR3 loop is CVSSPESGGAGEQYV. The CDR3 DNA is TGTGTCAGCAGCCCGGAAAGCGGGGGGGCCGGGGAGCAGTACGTC.

The genes are TRBV5-4 and TRBJ1-2; maybe TRBD1 (5 bases). From germline, CDR1 is SGHNT and CDR2 YYREEE (reference sequence). V gave up 4 bases and J gave up 0 bases, with 13 bases separating them. The CDR3 runs 15 residues. This chain's CDR3 is CASSHRDRPNYGYTF. The CDR3 DNA follows: TGTGCCAGCAGCCATAGGGACCGCCCTAACTATGGCTACACCTTC.

The J gene is TRBJ2-3, the V gene TRBV11-2; D gene unclear. Germline CDR1 and CDR2: SGHAT and FQNNGV. Trimming took 5 bases from V and 4 from J, leaving 13 bases between them. The CDR3 is 14 residues long. CDR3 in amino acids: CASSPPQSSDTQYF. As DNA, the CDR3 is TGTGCCAGCAGCCCACCCCAAAGCTCAGATACGCAGTATTTT.

This clonotype came up a few times. The DNA of the CDR3 is TGTGCCAGCAGCGTACCGGGACAGGGGTTTGAGGGCTACACCTTC. This codes for CASSVPGQGFEGYTF. J is TRBJ1-2 and V is TRBV7-9; TRBD1 matches 10 bases. Germline CDR1 reads SEHNR; CDR2 reads FQNEAQ (reference sequence). J was trimmed by 8 bases and V by 5 bases; bases with no gene match: 11. The CDR3 covers 15 residues.

This clonotype showed up just a few times. The rearrangement uses TRBV4-1 and TRBJ1-3; D is unresolved. CDR3 length: 15 residues. Trimming removed 3 bases at V and 0 bases at J, with 9 bases between. CDR1 and CDR2 from the germline V gene are MGHRA and YSYEKL. The CDR3 nucleotides read TGCGCCAGCAGCCACGGACGGTACTCTGGAAACACCATATATTTT. Its translation is CASSHGRYSGNTIYF.

The gene calls are TRBV20-1 and TRBJ1-2, with TRBD1 identical over 10 bases. V shed 5 bases, J shed 4 bases, and the junction held 10 bases outside the gene matches. Germline V gene lookup returns CDR1 DFQATT and CDR2 SNEGSKA (reference sequence). The CDR3 is made up of 15 amino acids. CDR3 sequence (DNA): TGCAGTGCTGTGGACAGGGGGAAAGGAGTCTATGGCTACACCTTC. It is translated as CSAVDRGKGVYGYTF.

This clonotype was seen many times. This sequence joins TRBV7-8 and TRBJ2-7, with 8 bases lining up with TRBD1. The CDR3 covers 14 residues. In germline, CDR1 is SGHVS, CDR2 FQNEAQ. V shed 4 bases and J 5 bases; nucleotides not matched to a gene: 7. Here the CDR3 DNA reads TGTGCCAGCAGCTCTTGGACAGGGTTCGACGAGCAGTACTTC. Translation: CASSSWTGFDEQYF.

The chain combines TRBV28 with TRBJ2-1; either TRBD1 or TRBD2 may fit D (5 bases each). Germline V gene sequence: CDR1 MDHEN, CDR2 SYDVKM. Trimming shortened V by 3 bases and J by 0 bases, and 15 bases separated the two germline ends. This CDR3 has 17 residues. The CDR3 reads CASSLGLGRRSYNEQFF. The CDR3 DNA is TGTGCCAGCAGTTTGGGGTTGGGACGGCGCTCCTACAATGAGCAGTTCTTC. The whole variable domain, filled in from reference TRBV28 and TRBJ2-1, reads DVKVTQSSRYLVKRTGEKVFLECVQDMDHENMFWYRQDPGLGLRLIYFSYDVKMKEKGDIPEGYSVSREKKERFSLILESASTNQTSMYLCASSLGLGRRSYNEQFFGPGTRLTVL.

The genes are TRBV6-5 and TRBJ1-5; no clear D. Germline lookup yields CDR1 MNHEY and CDR2 SVGAGI. Trimming removed 0 bases at V and 7 bases at J, with 13 bases between. The CDR3 has 15 amino acids. The CDR3 sequence is CASSYSTGSQQPQHF. CDR3 nucleotides: TGTGCCAGCAGTTACTCGACGGGTTCTCAGCAGCCCCAGCATTTT.

This clonotype was observed a handful of times. J is TRBJ2-3 and V is TRBV5-1; 8 bases are shared with TRBD1. In germline, CDR1 is SGHRS, CDR2 YFSETQ. This CDR3 comprises 16 residues. The junction had 10 bases not matched to a gene; V was cut back by 3 bases and J by 4 bases. DNA for the CDR3: TGCGCCAGCAGCTCATTGGACAGGGCGATCGCAGATACGCAGTATTTT. Translated: CASSSLDRAIADTQYF. The entire variable domain, with the rest obtained from reference TRBV5-1 and TRBJ2-3, is as follows: KAGVTQTPRYLIKTRGQQVTLSCSPISGHRSVSWYQQTPGQGLQFLFEYFSETQRNKGNFPGRFSGRQFSNSRSEMNVSTLELGDSALYLCASSSLDRAIADTQYFGPGTRLTVL.

The V call is TRBV19, the J call TRBJ1-1; 7 bases match TRBD1. There are 16 residues in the CDR3. The V gene's germline CDR1 is LNHDA and CDR2 SQIVND (reference sequence). The V gene end was trimmed by 4 bases and the J gene end by 0 bases; junction bases not matched to a gene: 8. The DNA for the CDR3 is TGTGCCAGTAGTAATATGGGCGGGACAGTGAACACTGAAGCTTTCTTT. This gives the protein CASSNMGGTVNTEAFF. Drawing the rest from reference TRBV19 and TRBJ1-1, the complete variable domain is DGGITQSPKYLFRKEGQNVTLSCEQNLNHDAMYWYRQDPGQGLRLIYYSQIVNDFQKGDIAEGYSVSREKKESFPLTVTSAQKNPTAFYLCASSNMGGTVNTEAFFGQGTRLTVV.

The chain employs TRBV14 and TRBJ1-2; 8 bases map to TRBD1. V shed 4 bases, J shed 3 bases, and the junction held 7 bases outside the gene matches. In germline, CDR1 is SGHDN, CDR2 FVKESK. The CDR3 runs 15 residues. CDR3: CASSPRGRVDYGYTF. The CDR3 bases are TGTGCCAGCAGCCCCAGGGGGCGCGTGGACTATGGCTACACCTTC.

This clonotype has at least ten counts. The chain joins TRBV7-2 to TRBJ2-7; D remains ambiguous. Germline-derived CDR1 and CDR2 are SGHTA and FQGNSA. CDR3 length: 14 residues. Trimming left V 5 bases short and J 0 bases short, with 11 bases between. DNA for the CDR3: TGTGCCAGCAGCCCTCATCGGGCCTCCTACGAGCAGTACTTC. Protein product: CASSPHRASYEQYF.